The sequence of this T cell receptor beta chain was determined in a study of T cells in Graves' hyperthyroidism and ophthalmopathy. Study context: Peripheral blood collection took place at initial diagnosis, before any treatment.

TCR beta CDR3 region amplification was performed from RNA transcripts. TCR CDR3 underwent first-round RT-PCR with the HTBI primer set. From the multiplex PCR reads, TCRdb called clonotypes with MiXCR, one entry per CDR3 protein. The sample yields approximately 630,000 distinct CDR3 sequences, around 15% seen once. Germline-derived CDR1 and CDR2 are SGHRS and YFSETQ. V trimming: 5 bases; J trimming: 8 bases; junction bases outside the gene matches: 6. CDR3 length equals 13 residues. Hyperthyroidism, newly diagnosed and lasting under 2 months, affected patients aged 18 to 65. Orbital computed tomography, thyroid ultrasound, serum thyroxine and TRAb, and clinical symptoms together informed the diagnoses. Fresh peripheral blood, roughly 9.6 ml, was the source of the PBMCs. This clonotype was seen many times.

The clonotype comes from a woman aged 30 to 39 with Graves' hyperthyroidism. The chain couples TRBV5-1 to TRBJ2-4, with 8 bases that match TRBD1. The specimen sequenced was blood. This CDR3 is CASSDRGADIQYF. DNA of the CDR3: TGCGCCAGCAGTGACAGGGGAGCGGACATTCAGTACTTC. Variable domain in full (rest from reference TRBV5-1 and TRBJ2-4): KAGVTQTPRYLIKTRGQQVTLSCSPISGHRSVSWYQQTPGQGLQFLFEYFSETQRNKGNFPGRFSGRQFSNSRSEMNVSTLELGDSALYLCASSDRGADIQYFGAGTRLSVL.